The 19 T cell receptor beta chains in this list originate from one sample, sequenced in a study of tumor-infiltrating lymphocytes in primary liver carcinoma. Unsorted whole blood served as the source of blood RNA, and germline DNA was extracted as well. The template, 450 to 650 ng total RNA, yielded TCR beta cDNA made with a constant-region primer. Researchers made the TCR beta libraries by running three nested multiplex PCR rounds with slightly modified ARM-PCR. Both of the initial two PCR rounds ran for approximately 10 cycles and employed TRBV1-TRBV30 forward primers alongside a C-beta reverse primer. Each CDR3 protein is one row after TCRdb ran MiXCR on the multiplex PCR reads. The table has a few hundred thousand distinct CDR3 sequences, approximately 58% seen once. The sequencing sample was made of peripheral blood. These receptors were obtained from a young woman with primary liver carcinoma and hepatitis B virus infection.

This clonotype has at least ten counts. V usage is TRBV4-1 and J usage is TRBJ2-1; a possible D gene is TRBD1 (6 bases). V lost 1 base to trimming and J lost 9 bases, with 10 bases between them. Germline V gene sequence: CDR1 MGHRA, CDR2 YSYEKL. The CDR3 totals 13 residues. In DNA, the CDR3 is TGCGCCAGCAGCCAAGGGGGGCTCTTTGAGCAGTTCTTC. This sequence encodes CASSQGGLFEQFF.

This clonotype was recorded many times. This chain uses TRBV11-2 with TRBJ2-3; D gene ambiguous. The CDR3 extends over 15 amino acids. Trimming stripped 1 base from V and 5 bases from J, with 13 bases between. From germline, CDR1 is SGHAT and CDR2 FQNNGV. DNA for the CDR3: TGTGCCAGCAGCTTAGCCCCAGTTAGTCTAGATACGCAGTATTTT. This encodes CASSLAPVSLDTQYF.

A word on this clonotype: Being one base from a much bigger clone, this may be a read error. The J gene is TRBJ2-7, the V gene TRBV7-9, with D tentatively TRBD1 or TRBD2 (5 bases each). The germline V gene has CDR1 SEHNR and CDR2 FQNEAQ (reference sequence). V gave up 6 bases and J gave up 2 bases, with 14 bases separating them. This CDR3 comprises 14 residues. The CDR3 sequence: CASRPTGATYEQYF. CDR3 coding DNA: TGTGCCAGCAGACCGACCGGGGCAACCTACGAGCAGTACTTC. Based on the CDR3 plus reference TRBV7-9 and TRBJ2-7, the full variable domain is DTGVSQNPRHKITKRGQNVTFRCDPISEHNRLYWYRQTLGQGPEFLTYFQNEAQLEKSRLLSDRFSAERPKGSFSTLEIQRTEQGDSAMYLCASRPTGATYEQYFGPGTRLTVT.

The chain carries TRBV6-1 and TRBJ2-3, with TRBD2 identical over 8 bases. The CDR3 has 13 amino acids. Germline CDR1 MNHNS, CDR2 SASEGT. V dropped 6 bases and J dropped 11; count of bases not matched to a gene: 10. The CDR3 region is CASSVGLGAMQYF. The CDR3 DNA follows: TGTGCCAGCAGCGTGGGACTAGGTGCTATGCAGTATTTT.

A word on this clonotype: Likely a read error: the CDR3 ends without its conserved phenylalanine or tryptophan. The chain has TRBV4-1 and TRBJ2-5; TRBD1 matches at 7 bases. CDR1 is MGHRA, CDR2 YSYEKL, per germline. Trimming took 3 bases from V and 0 from J; bases not matched to a gene: 13. The CDR3 has 18 residues. The CDR3, as DNA: TGCGCCAGCAGCCAGCGGATGGGACAGTTAGAGAACCAAGAGACCCAGTACCTC. It specifies CASSQRMGQLENQETQYL.

This sequence joins TRBV5-6 and TRBJ2-7, with 9 bases lining up with TRBD2. V lost 2 bases and J lost 5; bases outside the gene matches: 8. The CDR3 is made up of 15 amino acids. CDR1 SGHDT and CDR2 YYEEEE come from the germline V gene. The CDR3 protein is CASSFPGTSLDEQYF. DNA of the CDR3: TGTGCCAGCAGCTTCCCCGGGACTAGCCTGGACGAGCAGTACTTC.

As for this clonotype: Mismatch with germline at one junction end may stem from a read error. The chain is built from TRBV11-2 and TRBJ2-1, with D maybe TRBD2 (6 bases). Germline CDR1 SGHAT, CDR2 FQNNGV. This CDR3 has 15 residues. For the CDR3, the DNA is TGTTCCAGCAGCTACCGGGGGTTTCGGTACAATGAGCGGTTCTTC. As protein: CSSSYRGFRYNERFF.

This clonotype was found many times. The V call is TRBV7-8, the J call TRBJ2-5; 8 bases line up with TRBD1. This CDR3 has 12 amino acids. The germline gives CDR1 SGHVS, CDR2 FQNEAQ. The V segment lost 6 bases and the J segment 5 bases; nucleotides outside the gene matches: 2. The CDR3 sequence: CASSSGGETQYF. DNA for the CDR3: TGTGCCAGCAGTTCAGGGGGCGAGACCCAGTACTTC.

Points on this clonotype: A much larger clone lies a single base off, so this may be a read error. The V and J genes are TRBV4-3 and TRBJ2-4; D assignment may be TRBD1 or TRBD2 (5 bases each). Trimming shortened V by 4 bases and J by 8 bases, and 18 bases separated the two germline ends. CDR1 and CDR2 from the germline V gene are LGHNA and YSLEER. The CDR3 is made up of 15 amino acids. The CDR3 DNA sequence: TGCGCCAGCAGCCGACAGCGAGCGATGGAGGACATTCAGTACTTC. Protein sequence: CASSRQRAMEDIQYF.

The chain uses TRBV11-3 and TRBJ2-7, with D unresolved. Germline values: CDR1 SGHNT, CDR2 YENEEA. Trimming removed 0 bases from V and 2 bases from J, with 11 bases in between. The CDR3 runs to 15 residues. The DNA of the CDR3 is TGTGCCAGCAGCTTAGAGTCCAGATCCACCTACGAGCAGTACTTC. The encoded protein is CASSLESRSTYEQYF.

Turning to this clonotype: A much larger clone lies one base from this, so it may be a read error. The rearrangement uses TRBV4-2 and TRBJ2-7; D is ambiguous. The CDR3 length is 13 residues. From germline, CDR1 is LGHNA and CDR2 YNFKEQ. CDR3 in DNA: TGTGTCAGCAGCCAAGATGAACGACACGAGCAGTACTTC. This sequence encodes CVSSQDERHEQYF.

A word on this clonotype: The junction and the germline gene differ at one end; a read error may be behind it. The rearrangement links TRBV12-3 or TRBV12-4 to TRBJ2-3, with 9 bases fitting TRBD2. The CDR3 runs 19 residues. DNA for the CDR3: TGTGCCAGCGGTTTAGAGACTAGCGGCATTAAAACTCCGACCGGTACGCAGTATTTT. Translation gives CASGLETSGIKTPTGTQYF.

This clonotype has only one observation. The junction does not match germline at one end; this may be a read error. The chain links TRBV6-5 to TRBJ2-1; D ambiguous. This CDR3 is built from 11 residues. Germline assignment: CDR1 MNHEY and CDR2 SVGAGI. The CDR3 nucleotides are TGTGCCAGCAGTTACCATGGTGAGCAATTCTTC. Its translation: CASSYHGEQFF.

This clonotype was recorded a few times. This chain joins TRBV5-6 and TRBJ2-1; D tentatively fits TRBD1 or TRBD2 (5 bases each). This CDR3 comprises 13 residues. Germline CDR1 is SGHDT and CDR2 is YYEEEE. The ends were cut back, 10 bases at V and 9 bases at J, with 20 bases in the middle. Here the CDR3 reads CAFRGGGGGEQFF. The DNA for the CDR3 is TGTGCCTTTCGGGGCGGTGGTGGGGGTGAGCAGTTCTTC. The full variable domain, rest sourced from reference TRBV5-6 and TRBJ2-1, is DAGVTQSPTHLIKTRGQQVTLRCSPKSGHDTVSWYQQALGQGPQFIFQYYEEEERQRGNFPDRFSGHQFPNYSSELNVNALLLGDSALYLCAFRGGGGGEQFFGPGTRLTVL.

This chain uses TRBV6-5 with TRBJ1-2; D might be TRBD1 (5 bases). Germline V lookup: CDR1 MNHEY, CDR2 SVGAGI. V gave up 6 bases and J gave up 6 bases, with 20 bases separating them. The CDR3 length is 15 residues. CDR3 nucleotides: TGTGCCAGCAGGTTAACCGGGACCTCGTTTGATGGCTACACCTTC. It encodes CASRLTGTSFDGYTF.

Comment on this clonotype: The germline gene is not matched at one end of the junction; a read error may be the cause. The chain employs TRBV11-2 and TRBJ1-1, with D hard to call. This CDR3 has 13 amino acids. Germline V gene sequence: CDR1 SGHAT, CDR2 FQNNGV. The CDR3: CASSLVQYIEAFF. CDR3 sequence (DNA): TGTGCGAGCAGCTTAGTCCAATACATTGAAGCTTTCTTT.

This clonotype was detected many times. This chain's CDR3 is CASSYTENSPLHF. The CDR3 coding sequence is TGTGCCAGCAGTTACACAGAAAATTCACCCCTCCACTTT. The chain links TRBV6-5 to TRBJ1-6; no clear D. The CDR3 extends over 13 amino acids. Germline loops: CDR1 MNHEY, CDR2 SVGAGI. Trimming pared 2 bases from V and 7 bases from J, leaving 6 bases between.

On this clonotype: The CDR3 does not end in the conserved phenylalanine or tryptophan, so this is likely a read error. DNA for the CDR3: TGTGCCAGCAGTTTTTGGGACAGGGCAAACATTCAGTACCTC. Encoded protein: CASSFWDRANIQYL. The V and J genes are TRBV12-3 or TRBV12-4 and TRBJ2-4; 9 bases map to TRBD1. The CDR3 has 14 amino acids. V gave up 3 bases and J gave up 6 bases; unmatched junction bases: 3.

As for this clonotype: This may arise from a read error, as a much more abundant clone is one base away. This chain joins TRBV12-5 and TRBJ1-2; TRBD1 matches at 8 bases. CDR1 and CDR2 (germline): LGHNT, FRNRAP. The CDR3 loop spans 12 amino acids. The DNA for the CDR3 is TGTGCTAGTGGCCGGACAGGGATGGGCTACGCCTTC. Protein sequence: CASGRTGMGYAF.